Included here is one T cell receptor beta chain sequence, with context. Antigen unknown. These data come from a study of glioma-infiltrating T cells. Study-level information: Low-grade gliomas were grade II; glioblastomas were grade IV at initial diagnosis. Dexamethasone exposure before glioma surgery was limited to six or fewer days.

Germline V gene lookup returns CDR1 MNHEY and CDR2 SVGAGI. The CDR3 contains 13 residues. The V and J ends lost 3 bases and 0 bases respectively, with 5 bases between them. TCR alpha and beta CDR3 regions were amplified from RNA using iRepertoire nested multiplex PCR. TCRdb analysed the multiplex PCR reads with MiXCR anew, one entry per CDR3 protein. The sample lists about 380,000 distinct CDR3 sequences; 41% were seen once. Study-level findings and limits: Tissue-blood divergence was below expectation in non-neoplastic patients, above in gliomas. Shared blood CDR3 signature motifs marked patients with low tissue-blood divergence.

The TCR was taken from a human donor with low-grade glioma or glioblastoma, undergoing nonglioma brain surgery, or in good health (not recorded which). The sequencing input was glioma tissue, nonneoplastic brain tissue, or PBMCs (not recorded which). The chain couples TRBV6-5 to TRBJ1-1; D remains ambiguous. This CDR3 is CASSYQVNTEAFF. The CDR3 nucleotides are TGTGCCAGCAGTTATCAGGTGAACACTGAAGCTTTCTTT.